This T cell receptor (beta chain) was captured by sequencing in a study of blood T cell repertoires in COVID-19. On the study more broadly: The study drew acute and convalescent COVID-19 samples from the United States, Italy and Spain.

Trimming pared 5 bases from V and 6 bases from J, leaving 15 bases between. Looked up from germline, CDR1 is LNHDA and CDR2 is SQIVND (reference sequence). The CDR3 covers 14 residues. Method: immunoSEQ multiplex PCR; TCRdb's copy keeps in-frame clones and lacks some. The table lists 170,000 or so clones, just under 90% of them singletons, with about 0.95% in the top ten. This clonotype was obtained from a woman aged 18-29 years who had recovered from COVID-19. The chain is built from TRBV19 and TRBJ2-3; the D is unclear. Specimen: peripheral blood. Here the CDR3 reads CASSPSLLVDTQYF. Written as DNA, the CDR3 is TGTGCCAGTAGTCCGAGCCTCTTAGTTGATACGCAGTATTTT. The full variable domain, in which reference TRBV19 and TRBJ2-3 provide the parts outside the CDR3, is DGGITQSPKYLFRKEGQNVTLSCEQNLNHDAMYWYRQDPGQGLRLIYYSQIVNDFQKGDIAEGYSVSREKKESFPLTVTSAQKNPTAFYLCASSPSLLVDTQYFGPGTRLTVL.